This passage covers 5 T cell receptor beta chains from one sample sequenced in a study of T cells after yellow fever vaccination. TCRdb re-called the 5' RACE reads with MiXCR, one entry per CDR3 protein. The table lists 510,000 or so distinct CDR3 sequences, about 19% of them singletons. The sample in question was PBMCs, obtained 15 days after the yellow fever booster vaccination. These receptors all stem from a man aged 30-40 years who received the YFV17D yellow fever vaccine.

This clonotype was observed a handful of times. The rearrangement uses TRBV3-1 and TRBJ2-1; no reliable D call. In germline, CDR1 is LGHDT, CDR2 YNNKEL (reference sequence). The CDR3 length is 11 residues. The germline V and J ends were trimmed by 2 bases and 10 bases, with 6 bases remaining between them. The DNA of the CDR3 is TGTGCCAGCAGCCAAACACGAGAGCAGTTCTTC. Translating it yields CASSQTREQFF.

This clonotype has a handful of counts. The chain recombines TRBV15 with TRBJ2-5; D gene uncertain. The germline CDR1 and CDR2 sequences are LNHNV and YYDKDF (reference sequence). Trimming removed 3 bases at V and 0 bases at J, with 14 bases between. CDR3 length equals 16 residues. CDR3 sequence reads: CATSRTRHPYQETQYF. In DNA form, the CDR3 reads TGTGCCACCAGCAGGACTCGTCACCCGTACCAAGAGACCCAGTACTTC. The complete variable domain, with remaining parts taken from reference TRBV15 and TRBJ2-5, reads DAMVIQNPRYQVTQFGKPVTLSCSQTLNHNVMYWYQQKSSQAPKLLFHYYDKDFNNEADTPDNFQSRRPNTSFCFLDIRSPGLGDTAMYLCATSRTRHPYQETQYFGPGTRLLVL.

This clonotype has only a few counts. This chain joins TRBV9 and TRBJ2-3, with 9 nucleotides matching TRBD1. V dropped 4 bases and J dropped 6; count of bases not matched to a gene: 9. The V gene's germline CDR1 is SGDLS and CDR2 YYNGEE. This CDR3 has 15 amino acids. The chain's CDR3 is CASSTRDRAQDTQYF. CDR3 nucleotide sequence: TGTGCCAGCAGCACCCGGGACAGGGCCCAGGATACGCAGTATTTT.

This clonotype showed up just a few times. V usage is TRBV20-1 and J usage is TRBJ2-7, with a weak D call TRBD2 (5 bases). The V gene's germline CDR1 is DFQATT and CDR2 SNEGSKA (reference sequence). There are 13 residues in the CDR3. Trimming took off 3 bases at V and 4 bases at J, with 13 bases between the two ends. The CDR3 DNA sequence: TGCAGTGCTAGGCGTTCGAGGGAATACGAGCAGTACTTC. Translated: CSARRSREYEQYF.

V and J are TRBV21-1 and TRBJ2-7; the table's D call, TRBD2, was not checked against the DNA. TRBV21-1 constitutes a pseudogene. CDR3 length: 14 residues. The CDR3: CASSKREGRYEQYF. CDR3 in DNA: TGTGCCAGCAGCAAGAGGGAGGGCCGTTACGAGCAGTACTTC.